The 5 T cell receptor beta chains below all came from one sample that was sequenced in a study of glioma-infiltrating T cells. Using RNA template, CDR3s of TCR alpha and beta were amplified with iRepertoire arm-PCR. TCRdb used MiXCR to reprocess the multiplex PCR reads, holding one entry per CDR3 protein. This table has roughly 120,000 distinct CDR3 sequences, roughly 24% appearing once. What was sequenced was glioma tissue, nonneoplastic brain tissue, or PBMCs (not recorded which). These receptors were taken from a human donor with low-grade glioma or glioblastoma, undergoing nonglioma brain surgery, or in good health (not recorded which).

This clonotype was seen a handful of times. The genes are TRBV11-2 and TRBJ2-1; TRBD2 matches at 12 bases. J gave up 4 bases and V 2 bases, and 6 bases lay outside the gene matches. This CDR3 comprises 17 residues. The V gene's germline CDR1 is SGHAT and CDR2 FQNNGV. In DNA form, the CDR3 reads TGTGCCAGCAGCTTAAGACTAGCGGGAGAGGCATACAATGAGCAGTTCTTC. Its protein is CASSLRLAGEAYNEQFF.

This clonotype showed up just a few times. The CDR3, as DNA: TGTGCCATCAGTGAACCTGTAGGGGGAGGGATCACTGAAGCTTTCTTT. Its protein product is CAISEPVGGGITEAFF. The genes are TRBV10-3 and TRBJ1-1; perhaps TRBD1 as D (6 bases). Deletions cut 3 bases from V and 4 bases from J, with 18 bases between. The CDR3 contains 16 residues. Germline V lookup: CDR1 ENHRY, CDR2 SYGVKD.

This clonotype was observed many times. V usage is TRBV4-1 and J usage is TRBJ2-3, with a tentative D call TRBD2 (6 bases). Germline V gives CDR1 MGHRA, CDR2 YSYEKL. V shed 2 bases and J shed 3 bases, with 12 bases lying between them. The CDR3 sequence is 15 residues long. CDR3 DNA sequence: TGCGCCAGCAGCCAACTAGCGTCAACAACAGATACGCAGTATTTT. It yields the protein CASSQLASTTDTQYF.

As for this clonotype: One end of the junction is discordant with germline, which a read error may explain. V is TRBV6-5 and J is TRBJ2-7; TRBD2 matches at 11 bases. CDR1 and CDR2 from the germline V gene are MNHEY and SVGAGI. The CDR3 runs 17 residues. The DNA of the CDR3 is TGTGACAGCAGTTACTCTTTTGGGACTAGCGGCACAGATACGCAGTACTTC. It yields the protein CDSSYSFGTSGTDTQYF.

This clonotype was seen repeatedly, ten times or more. The genes are TRBV6-2 or TRBV6-3 and TRBJ2-3; tentatively, D is TRBD2 (5 bases). The CDR3 extends over 13 amino acids. Trimming cost V 10 bases and J 6 bases, with 17 bases left between them. Looked up from germline, CDR1 is MNHEY and CDR2 is SVGEGT. The CDR3 sequence: CAIKAANTDTQYF. The CDR3 DNA sequence: TGTGCCATCAAAGCGGCTAACACGGATACGCAGTATTTT.